The rows below give T cell receptor beta chains drawn from one sample of a study of CD8 T cells in ankylosing spondylitis. TCRdb analysed the 5' RACE reads with MiXCR anew, one entry per CDR3 protein. The sample holds 200,000 to 250,000 distinct CDR3 sequences, around 16% seen once. The source material was blood, either unsorted or a sorted T cell fraction (not recorded which). Receptors were obtained from a male donor with ankylosing spondylitis. Each CDR3 is given with its conserved first and last residue. The order of the fields is CDR3 DNA, CDR3 protein, D gene, J gene, clone size, V gene. A D gene is named only where the DNA matches it firmly. Clone sizes are given selectively: once, few, many, or a class where the clone is expanded.

CDR3 DNA: TGTGCCAGCAGCTTGGAGTGGGGGGGCACTGAAGCTTTCTTT
CDR3 protein: CASSLEWGGTEAFF
D gene: NA
J gene: TRBJ1-1
clone size: few
V gene: TRBV5-5

CDR3 DNA: TGTGCCAGCAGCTTCCGCGGGACAGGGAGCAATCAGCCCCAGCATTTT
CDR3 protein: CASSFRGTGSNQPQHF
D gene: TRBD1
J gene: TRBJ1-5
clone size: NA
V gene: TRBV7-8

CDR3 DNA: TGTGCCAGCAGTGAATCTGTGTTCGTGAACACTGAAGCTTTCTTT
CDR3 protein: CASSESVFVNTEAFF
D gene: NA
J gene: TRBJ1-1
clone size: NA
V gene: TRBV6-1

CDR3 DNA: TGTGCCAGCAGGCGTAACGGAGACTATGGCTACACCTTC
CDR3 protein: CASRRNGDYGYTF
D gene: NA
J gene: TRBJ1-2
clone size: NA
V gene: TRBV12-3/TRBV12-4

CDR3 DNA: TGTGCCAGCAGTGAAGATGGCTTTTATGGCTACACCTTC
CDR3 protein: CASSEDGFYGYTF
D gene: NA
J gene: TRBJ1-2
clone size: NA
V gene: TRBV2

CDR3 DNA: TGCACGGGGACAGGGCCCACCGGGGAGCTGTTTTTT
CDR3 protein: CTGTGPTGELFF
D gene: TRBD1
J gene: TRBJ2-2
clone size: many
V gene: TRBV29-1

CDR3 DNA: TGTGCCAGCAGCCAAGATACGGGACTAGATTTGATGAAGTACTTC
CDR3 protein: CASSQDTGLDLMKYF
D gene: TRBD2
J gene: TRBJ2-5
clone size: NA
V gene: TRBV3-1

CDR3 DNA: TGTGCCAGCAGTTGGACAGACAGCGGCAATCAGCCCCAGCATTTT
CDR3 protein: CASSWTDSGNQPQHF
D gene: NA
J gene: TRBJ1-5
clone size: NA
V gene: TRBV28

CDR3 DNA: TGCGCCAGCAGCTTCTTCGGGGACTCTGGAAACACCATATATTTT
CDR3 protein: CASSFFGDSGNTIYF
D gene: NA
J gene: TRBJ1-3
clone size: NA
V gene: TRBV5-1

CDR3 DNA: TGCAGTGCTAGAGAGAACAGGGTGGACGAGCAGTACTTC
CDR3 protein: CSARENRVDEQYF
D gene: NA
J gene: TRBJ2-7
clone size: few
V gene: TRBV20-1

CDR3 DNA: TGTGCCAGCAGCCAAGAGGTAATGGACACCGGGGAGCTGTTTTTT
CDR3 protein: CASSQEVMDTGELFF
D gene: NA
J gene: TRBJ2-2
clone size: few
V gene: TRBV3-1

CDR3 DNA: TGTGCCAGCAGTACAGGGGGTTGGAATTCACCCCTCCACTTT
CDR3 protein: CASSTGGWNSPLHF
D gene: TRBD1
J gene: TRBJ1-6
clone size: few
V gene: TRBV27

CDR3 DNA: TGCGCCAGCAGCCAAAACCGACAGGGGAATGGCTACACCTTC
CDR3 protein: CASSQNRQGNGYTF
D gene: TRBD1
J gene: TRBJ1-2
clone size: few
V gene: TRBV4-3

CDR3 DNA: TGCGCCAGCAGCCCTCCCGGACTAGCGGGGGCCTTTCGGGGGGATGAGCAGTTCTTC
CDR3 protein: CASSPPGLAGAFRGDEQFF
D gene: TRBD2
J gene: TRBJ2-1
clone size: many
V gene: TRBV4-1

CDR3 DNA: TGCAGCGGCCTAACAGGGAGCACAGATACGCAGTATTTT
CDR3 protein: CSGLTGSTDTQYF
D gene: NA
J gene: TRBJ2-3
clone size: many
V gene: TRBV29-1

CDR3 DNA: TGTGCCACCAGTGCGGCAGGGTATGAGCAGTTCTTC
CDR3 protein: CATSAAGYEQFF
D gene: NA
J gene: TRBJ2-1
clone size: few
V gene: TRBV24-1

CDR3 DNA: TGTGCCAGCAGTCTTGCCGGGACGTCGACCTACGAGCAGTACTTC
CDR3 protein: CASSLAGTSTYEQYF
D gene: NA
J gene: TRBJ2-7
clone size: NA
V gene: TRBV27

CDR3 DNA: TGTGCCAGCAGCCAAGCCGGGACTTCGCTTCTTAAAGGGGAGCTGTTTTTT
CDR3 protein: CASSQAGTSLLKGELFF
D gene: NA
J gene: TRBJ2-2
clone size: few
V gene: TRBV14

CDR3 DNA: TGTGCCAGCAGCAGGGGGACAGAGGGACTCATGAACACTGAAGCTTTCTTT
CDR3 protein: CASSRGTEGLMNTEAFF
D gene: TRBD1
J gene: TRBJ1-1
clone size: NA
V gene: TRBV5-6

CDR3 DNA: TGCGCCAGCAGCTTTCGCGGGGGTGCCTACGAGCAGTACTTC
CDR3 protein: CASSFRGGAYEQYF
D gene: TRBD2
J gene: TRBJ2-7
clone size: many
V gene: TRBV5-1

CDR3 DNA: TGTGCCAGCAGCAAAGTGGGGTACCAGGCTAACACCGGGGAGCTGTTTTTT
CDR3 protein: CASSKVGYQANTGELFF
D gene: NA
J gene: TRBJ2-2
clone size: few
V gene: TRBV21-1

CDR3 DNA: TGTGCCAGCGCCTCGGACGATTGGAATGAGCAGTTCTTC
CDR3 protein: CASASDDWNEQFF
D gene: NA
J gene: TRBJ2-1
clone size: NA
V gene: TRBV11-2

CDR3 DNA: TGTGCCAGCGCCGGGACAGTTTACAATGAGCAGTTCTTC
CDR3 protein: CASAGTVYNEQFF
D gene: TRBD1
J gene: TRBJ2-1
clone size: NA
V gene: TRBV7-9

CDR3 DNA: TGCGCCAGCAGCCTGGGGAATGGCTACACCTTC
CDR3 protein: CASSLGNGYTF
D gene: NA
J gene: TRBJ1-2
clone size: many
V gene: TRBV5-1

CDR3 DNA: TGTGCCAGCAGTTACTACAGGGCGGGGACTGAAGCTTTCTTT
CDR3 protein: CASSYYRAGTEAFF
D gene: NA
J gene: TRBJ1-1
clone size: NA
V gene: TRBV6-5

CDR3 DNA: TGTGCCAGCAGTCCAACAGTGGAAAGCTACGCAGATACGCAGTATTTT
CDR3 protein: CASSPTVESYADTQYF
D gene: NA
J gene: TRBJ2-3
clone size: NA
V gene: TRBV6-1

CDR3 DNA: TGTGCCAGCAGTTTTCCCCTGGAGGACCGCCGGGGTCAGACCCAGTACTTC
CDR3 protein: CASSFPLEDRRGQTQYF
D gene: NA
J gene: TRBJ2-5
clone size: NA
V gene: TRBV12-3/TRBV12-4

CDR3 DNA: TGTGCCAGCAGTCCACCGCCGGGTAGCGGGAGCGATAGCTCCTACAATGAGCAGTTCTTC
CDR3 protein: CASSPPPGSGSDSSYNEQFF
D gene: TRBD2
J gene: TRBJ2-1
clone size: few
V gene: TRBV11-1

CDR3 DNA: TGTGCCACCTCACTAGGGGCGGCTCAAGAGACCCAGTACTTC
CDR3 protein: CATSLGAAQETQYF
D gene: NA
J gene: TRBJ2-5
clone size: NA
V gene: TRBV27

CDR3 DNA: TGTGCCAGCAGCGTAGGCGGGGAGACTAACTATGGCTACACCTTC
CDR3 protein: CASSVGGETNYGYTF
D gene: NA
J gene: TRBJ1-2
clone size: NA
V gene: TRBV9

CDR3 DNA: TGTGCCAGCAGTTACTCGGGACAGGGATTCAATGAGCAGTTCTTC
CDR3 protein: CASSYSGQGFNEQFF
D gene: TRBD1
J gene: TRBJ2-1
clone size: NA
V gene: TRBV6-5

CDR3 DNA: TGTGCCAGCAGCCTTCCTTTACAGGGAAAGGACTATGGCTACACCTTC
CDR3 protein: CASSLPLQGKDYGYTF
D gene: NA
J gene: TRBJ1-2
clone size: NA
V gene: TRBV9

CDR3 DNA: TGTGCCACCAGTGAAGGCAGGAACAATGAGCAGTTCTTC
CDR3 protein: CATSEGRNNEQFF
D gene: NA
J gene: TRBJ2-1
clone size: few
V gene: TRBV24-1

CDR3 DNA: TGTGCCAGCAGCCAAGTACAGGGGGTTTTCTATGGCTACACCTTC
CDR3 protein: CASSQVQGVFYGYTF
D gene: TRBD1
J gene: TRBJ1-2
clone size: few
V gene: TRBV3-1

CDR3 DNA: TGCAGCGTTGAAGGGTCCGACAACTACTACGAGCAGTACTTC
CDR3 protein: CSVEGSDNYYEQYF
D gene: NA
J gene: TRBJ2-7
clone size: few
V gene: TRBV29-1

CDR3 DNA: TGCGCCAGCAGCCAGCCGGGTCCTGAAGCTTTCTTT
CDR3 protein: CASSQPGPEAFF
D gene: NA
J gene: TRBJ1-1
clone size: NA
V gene: TRBV10-2

CDR3 DNA: TGTGCCAGCAGCAAGCTACTAGCGGGGGCGTACAATGAGCAGTTCTTC
CDR3 protein: CASSKLLAGAYNEQFF
D gene: TRBD2
J gene: TRBJ2-1
clone size: NA
V gene: TRBV5-5

CDR3 DNA: TGCAGTGCAAGGACTAGCAGGTACAATGAGCAGTTCTTC
CDR3 protein: CSARTSRYNEQFF
D gene: TRBD2
J gene: TRBJ2-1
clone size: few
V gene: TRBV20-1

CDR3 DNA: TGTGCCAGCAGCTCCTGGACAGCTCAAAACACCGGGGAGCTGTTTTTT
CDR3 protein: CASSSWTAQNTGELFF
D gene: NA
J gene: TRBJ2-2
clone size: few
V gene: TRBV7-7

CDR3 DNA: TGCGCCAGCAGCCAGGCTACAGGGGATGTGGACAATGAGCAGTTCTTC
CDR3 protein: CASSQATGDVDNEQFF
D gene: TRBD1
J gene: TRBJ2-1
clone size: few
V gene: TRBV4-1

CDR3 DNA: TGTGCCAGCAGCCAAGTGGGGGGAGCATACAATGAGCAGTTCTTC
CDR3 protein: CASSQVGGAYNEQFF
D gene: NA
J gene: TRBJ2-1
clone size: few
V gene: TRBV13

CDR3 DNA: TGTGCCAGCAGTTTATTGGGCGGGAGCGCATTGGATACGCAGTATTTT
CDR3 protein: CASSLLGGSALDTQYF
D gene: TRBD2
J gene: TRBJ2-3
clone size: few
V gene: TRBV27

CDR3 DNA: TGCGCCAGCAGCTTGCGGCAGGGGAGCACAGATACGCAGTATTTT
CDR3 protein: CASSLRQGSTDTQYF
D gene: NA
J gene: TRBJ2-3
clone size: NA
V gene: TRBV5-1

CDR3 DNA: TGCGCCAGCAGCCAACCCACCACAGATACGCAGTATTTT
CDR3 protein: CASSQPTTDTQYF
D gene: NA
J gene: TRBJ2-3
clone size: NA
V gene: TRBV4-1

CDR3 DNA: TGTGCCATCAGTGAAGGTGGGCATGAAGCTTTCTTT
CDR3 protein: CAISEGGHEAFF
D gene: NA
J gene: TRBJ1-1
clone size: NA
V gene: TRBV10-3

CDR3 DNA: TGTGCCAGCAGCCCCGGGACTCCAAGCTACGAGCAGTACTTC
CDR3 protein: CASSPGTPSYEQYF
D gene: NA
J gene: TRBJ2-7
clone size: few
V gene: TRBV3-1

CDR3 DNA: TGTGCCTGGATGTGGACCAACACTGAAGCTTTCTTT
CDR3 protein: CAWMWTNTEAFF
D gene: NA
J gene: TRBJ1-1
clone size: NA
V gene: TRBV30

CDR3 DNA: TGTGCCAGCAGTTACCCGGAAGTAGGGTTCCATGAGCAGTTCTTC
CDR3 protein: CASSYPEVGFHEQFF
D gene: NA
J gene: TRBJ2-1
clone size: few
V gene: TRBV6-2/TRBV6-3

CDR3 DNA: TGTGCCACCTTTCCGGGACGGGGTCGGGACACTGAAGCTTTCTTT
CDR3 protein: CATFPGRGRDTEAFF
D gene: NA
J gene: TRBJ1-1
clone size: many
V gene: TRBV5-4

CDR3 DNA: TGTGCCATCTCAGGGGGAGAAGCTTTCTTT
CDR3 protein: CAISGGEAFF
D gene: TRBD1
J gene: TRBJ1-1
clone size: many
V gene: TRBV12-3/TRBV12-4

CDR3 DNA: TGTGCCAGCAGTACCACCCTAGCGGTCAGCTCCTACAATGAGCAGTTCTTC
CDR3 protein: CASSTTLAVSSYNEQFF
D gene: TRBD2
J gene: TRBJ2-1
clone size: few
V gene: TRBV27

CDR3 DNA: TGCAGTGCTTTACCGGGACTGGAGCAGTTCTTC
CDR3 protein: CSALPGLEQFF
D gene: NA
J gene: TRBJ2-1
clone size: NA
V gene: TRBV20-1

CDR3 DNA: TGTGCCAGCAGCTACCCACAGGGTGCGGACTATGGCTACACCTTC
CDR3 protein: CASSYPQGADYGYTF
D gene: NA
J gene: TRBJ1-2
clone size: NA
V gene: TRBV7-9

CDR3 DNA: TGTGCCAGCAGTTTAGCGGCGGGATCCTACAATGAGCAGTTCTTC
CDR3 protein: CASSLAAGSYNEQFF
D gene: NA
J gene: TRBJ2-1
clone size: NA
V gene: TRBV27

CDR3 DNA: TGCAGCGTTGAGACCCCGAACACCGGGGAGCTGTTTTTT
CDR3 protein: CSVETPNTGELFF
D gene: NA
J gene: TRBJ2-2
clone size: few
V gene: TRBV29-1